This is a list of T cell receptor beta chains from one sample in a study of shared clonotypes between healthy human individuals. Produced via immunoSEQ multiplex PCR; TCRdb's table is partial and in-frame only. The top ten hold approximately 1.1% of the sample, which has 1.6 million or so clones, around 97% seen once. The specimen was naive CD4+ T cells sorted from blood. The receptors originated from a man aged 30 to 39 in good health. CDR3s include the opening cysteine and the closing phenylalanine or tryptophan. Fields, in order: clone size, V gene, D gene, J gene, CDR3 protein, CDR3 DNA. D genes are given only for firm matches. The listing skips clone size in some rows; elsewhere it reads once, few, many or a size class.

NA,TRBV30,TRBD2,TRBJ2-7,CAWSGAGAYEQYF,TGTGCCTGGAGTGGAGCGGGAGCCTACGAGCAGTACTTC
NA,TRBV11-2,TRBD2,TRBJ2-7,CASSPTSGKRGEQYF,TGTGCCAGCAGCCCGACTAGCGGGAAGAGGGGGGAGCAGTACTTC
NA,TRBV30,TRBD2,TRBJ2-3,CAWPAGVRTDTQYF,TGTGCCTGGCCCGCGGGAGTGCGCACAGATACGCAGTATTTT
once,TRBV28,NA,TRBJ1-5,CASSGHSNVVQPQHF,TGTGCCAGCAGCGGACACTCTAACGTGGTTCAGCCCCAGCATTTT
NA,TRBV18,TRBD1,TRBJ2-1,CASSPRYGQGVDNEQFF,TGTGCCAGCTCACCACGATATGGGCAGGGGGTCGACAATGAGCAGTTCTTC
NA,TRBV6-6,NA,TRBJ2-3,CASSPMDTQYF,TGTGCCAGCAGTCCCATGGATACGCAGTATTTT
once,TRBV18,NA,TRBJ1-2,CASSPSEGYTF,TGTGCCAGCTCACCAAGTGAGGGCTACACCTTC
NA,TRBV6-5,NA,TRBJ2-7,CASRPRTVAYEQYF,TGTGCCAGCAGACCTCGGACGGTTGCCTACGAGCAGTACTTC
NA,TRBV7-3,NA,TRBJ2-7,CASSLGSAVMGEQYF,TGTGCCAGCAGCTTAGGTTCGGCCGTTATGGGCGAGCAGTACTTC
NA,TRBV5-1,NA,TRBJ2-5,CASSLGTAQETQYF,TGCGCCAGCAGCTTGGGGACAGCCCAAGAGACCCAGTACTTC
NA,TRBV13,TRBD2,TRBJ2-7,CASSTLGTSTYEQYF,TGTGCCAGCAGCACCTTAGGGACTAGCACCTACGAGCAGTACTTC
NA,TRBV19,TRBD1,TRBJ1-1,CASSIQGVNTEAFF,TGTGCCAGTAGTATACAGGGGGTGAACACTGAAGCTTTCTTT
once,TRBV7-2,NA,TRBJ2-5,CASSRYQETQYF,TGTGCCAGCAGCCGGTACCAAGAGACCCAGTACTTC
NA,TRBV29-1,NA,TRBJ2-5,CSVEPGKRETQYF,TGCAGCGTTGAGCCGGGTAAAAGAGAGACCCAGTACTTC
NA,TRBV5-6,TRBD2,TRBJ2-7,CASSLASGRVRYEQYF,TGTGCCAGCAGCTTAGCGAGCGGGAGGGTTAGGTACGAGCAGTACTTC
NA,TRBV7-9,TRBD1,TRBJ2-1,CASSNPGQRSYNEQFF,TGTGCCAGCAGCAACCCGGGACAGAGATCCTACAATGAGCAGTTCTTC
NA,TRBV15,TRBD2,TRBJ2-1,CATSRTSGRNEQFF,TGTGCCACCAGCCGGACTAGCGGGAGGAATGAGCAGTTCTTC
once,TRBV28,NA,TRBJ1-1,CASSLPGFPMNTEAFF,TGTGCCAGCAGCCTGCCGGGTTTTCCGATGAACACTGAAGCTTTCTTT
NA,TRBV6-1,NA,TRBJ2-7,CASRRTESSYEQYF,TGTGCCAGCAGGAGGACAGAAAGCTCCTACGAGCAGTACTTC
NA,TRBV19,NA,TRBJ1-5,CASSPGHRYSNQPQHF,TGTGCCAGTAGTCCGGGACATCGTTATAGCAATCAGCCCCAGCATTTT
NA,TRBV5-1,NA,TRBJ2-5,CASVWSPGQKETQYF,TGCGCCAGCGTTTGGTCCCCGGGGCAGAAAGAGACCCAGTACTTC
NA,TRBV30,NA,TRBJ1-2,CAWSVRDIGARRLGF,TGTGCCTGGAGTGTACGGGACATTGGGGCCAGGAGGCTCGGATTC
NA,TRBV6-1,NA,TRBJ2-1,CAIQWDSYNEQFF,TGTGCCATCCAGTGGGATTCCTACAATGAGCAGTTCTTC
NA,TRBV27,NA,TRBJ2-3,CASSSRRGLKSTDTQYF,TGTGCCAGCAGTTCGCGTCGAGGGCTGAAGAGCACAGATACGCAGTATTTT
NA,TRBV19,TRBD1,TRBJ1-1,CASRGQALNTEAFF,TGTGCCAGTAGGGGACAGGCGCTGAACACTGAAGCTTTCTTT
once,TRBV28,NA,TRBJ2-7,CASTSQGYEQYF,TGTGCCAGCACCTCACAGGGCTACGAGCAGTACTTC
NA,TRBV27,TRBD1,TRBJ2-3,CASSPGQLSTDTQYF,TGTGCCAGCAGTCCGGGACAGCTTAGCACAGATACGCAGTATTTT
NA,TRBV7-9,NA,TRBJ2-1,CASGEQNEQFF,TGTGCCAGCGGGGAACAAAATGAGCAGTTCTTC
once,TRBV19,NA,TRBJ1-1,CASSIGVVMNTEAFF,TGTGCCAGTAGTATTGGAGTTGTCATGAACACTGAAGCTTTCTTT
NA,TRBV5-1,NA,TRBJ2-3,CASSPAGTNTQYF,TGCGCCAGCAGCCCCGCGGGGACGAATACGCAGTATTTT
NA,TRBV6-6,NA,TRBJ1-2,CASSHRQINYGYTF,TGTGCCAGCAGCCATCGACAGATTAACTATGGCTACACCTTC
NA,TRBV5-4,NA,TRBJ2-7,CASSFIAGQLVSYEQYF,TGTGCCAGCAGCTTCATAGCGGGACAGCTTGTGTCCTACGAGCAGTACTTC
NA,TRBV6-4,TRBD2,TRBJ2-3,CASSDSMASGSTDTQYF,TGTGCCAGCAGTGACTCGATGGCTAGCGGGTCCACAGATACGCAGTATTTT
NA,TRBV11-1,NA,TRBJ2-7,CASSLSTYEQYF,TGTGCCAGCAGCTTAAGTACGTACGAGCAGTACTTC
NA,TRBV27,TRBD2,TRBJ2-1,CASRPPGLAGGYNEQFF,TGTGCCAGCAGACCCCCGGGACTAGCGGGGGGTTACAATGAGCAGTTCTTC
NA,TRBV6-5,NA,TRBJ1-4,CASRPLGGEEKLFF,TGTGCCAGCCGCCCACTGGGCGGGGAAGAAAAACTGTTTTTT
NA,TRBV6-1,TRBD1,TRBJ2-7,CASRMGQAGYEQYF,TGTGCCAGCAGGATGGGACAGGCCGGTTACGAGCAGTACTTC
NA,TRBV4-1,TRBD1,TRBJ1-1,CASSQNSPGQVTEAFF,TGCGCCAGCAGCCAGAACAGCCCGGGACAGGTCACTGAAGCTTTCTTT
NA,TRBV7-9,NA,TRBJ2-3,CASSSQAEGRYLF,TGTGCCAGCAGCTCCCAGGCCGAGGGGAGGTATTTATTT
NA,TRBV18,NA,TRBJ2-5,CASSPQGPETQYF,TGTGCCAGCTCACCTCAGGGACCAGAGACCCAGTACTTC
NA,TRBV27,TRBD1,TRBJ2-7,CASSDRAFREQYF,TGTGCCAGCTCGGACAGGGCTTTTAGGGAGCAGTACTTC
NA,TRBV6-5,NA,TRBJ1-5,CASSYFVGQPQHF,TGTGCCAGCAGTTACTTTGTTGGCCAGCCCCAGCATTTT
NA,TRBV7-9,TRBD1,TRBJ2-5,CASSLAPGQGWETQYF,TGTGCCAGCAGCTTAGCCCCGGGACAGGGTTGGGAGACCCAGTACTTC
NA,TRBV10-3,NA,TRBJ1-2,CAISDGLGTNYGYTF,TGTGCCATCAGTGATGGGCTCGGTACTAACTATGGCTACACCTTC
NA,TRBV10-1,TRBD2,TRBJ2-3,CASSAGTSGATDTQYF,TGCGCCAGCAGTGCAGGGACTAGCGGGGCCACAGATACGCAGTATTTT
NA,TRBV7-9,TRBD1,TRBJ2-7,CASSPRLGTGFYEQYF,TGTGCCAGCAGCCCAAGACTAGGGACAGGGTTCTACGAGCAGTACTTC
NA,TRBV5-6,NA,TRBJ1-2,CASSFSGSPYGYTF,TGTGCCAGCAGCTTTTCAGGGTCCCCCTATGGCTACACCTTC
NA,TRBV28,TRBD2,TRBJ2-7,CASSFRTAGIHYEQYF,TGTGCCAGCAGTTTCCGTACAGCGGGAATCCACTACGAGCAGTACTTC
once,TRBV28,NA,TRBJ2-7,CASSLRGLAYEQYF,TGTGCCAGCAGTTTACGCGGACTCGCCTACGAGCAGTACTTC
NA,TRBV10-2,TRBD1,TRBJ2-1,CASWGQAFDYNEQFF,TGCGCCAGTTGGGGACAGGCCTTTGACTACAATGAGCAGTTCTTC
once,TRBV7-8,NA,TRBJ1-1,CASMAGGGTEAFF,TGTGCCAGCATGGCTGGGGGGGGCACTGAAGCTTTCTTT
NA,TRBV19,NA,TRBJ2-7,CASSIGKSYEQYF,TGTGCCAGTAGTATAGGGAAATCCTACGAGCAGTACTTC
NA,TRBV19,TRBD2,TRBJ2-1,CASSNSSHSGSLFNEQFF,TGTGCCAGTAGTAACTCCTCTCATAGCGGGAGTCTTTTTAATGAGCAGTTCTTC
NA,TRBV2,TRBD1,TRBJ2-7,CASRTSGTGNYEQYF,TGTGCCAGCAGGACTTCCGGGACAGGGAACTACGAGCAGTACTTC
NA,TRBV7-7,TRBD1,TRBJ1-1,CASSATGDTEAFF,TGTGCTAGCAGCGCGACAGGGGACACTGAAGCTTTCTTT
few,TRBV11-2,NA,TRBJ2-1,CASSLIRGSYNEQFF,TGTGCCAGCAGCTTAATAAGGGGCTCCTACAATGAGCAGTTCTTC
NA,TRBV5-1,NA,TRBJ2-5,CASSPNPGLQETQYF,TGCGCCAGCAGCCCAAACCCGGGCCTACAAGAGACCCAGTACTTC
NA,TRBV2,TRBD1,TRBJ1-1,CASSESKQGVNTEAFF,TGTGCCAGCAGTGAATCTAAACAGGGGGTGAACACTGAAGCTTTCTTT
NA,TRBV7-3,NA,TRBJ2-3,CASSSLAGDTDTQYF,TGTGCCAGCAGCAGTCTAGCAGGTGACACAGATACGCAGTATTTT